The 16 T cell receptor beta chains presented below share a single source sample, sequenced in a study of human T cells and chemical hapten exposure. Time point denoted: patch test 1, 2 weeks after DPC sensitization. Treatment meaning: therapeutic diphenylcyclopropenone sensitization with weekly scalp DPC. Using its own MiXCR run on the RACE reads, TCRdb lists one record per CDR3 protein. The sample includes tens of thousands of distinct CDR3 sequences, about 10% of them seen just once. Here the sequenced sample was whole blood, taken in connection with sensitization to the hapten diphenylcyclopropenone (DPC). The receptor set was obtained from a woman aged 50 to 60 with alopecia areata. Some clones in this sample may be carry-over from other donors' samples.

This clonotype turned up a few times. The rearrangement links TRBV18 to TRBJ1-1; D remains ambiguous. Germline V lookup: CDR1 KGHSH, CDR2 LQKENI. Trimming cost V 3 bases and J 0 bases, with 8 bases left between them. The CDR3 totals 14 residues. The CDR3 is CASSPRTVNTEAFF. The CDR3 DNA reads TGTGCCAGCTCACCCCGGACGGTGAACACTGAAGCTTTCTTT.

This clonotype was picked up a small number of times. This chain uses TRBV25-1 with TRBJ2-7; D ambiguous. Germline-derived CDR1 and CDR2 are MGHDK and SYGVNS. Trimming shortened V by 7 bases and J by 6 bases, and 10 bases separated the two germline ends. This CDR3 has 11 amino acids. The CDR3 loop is CASISGLEQYF. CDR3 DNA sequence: TGTGCCAGCATCTCCGGGCTCGAGCAGTACTTC.

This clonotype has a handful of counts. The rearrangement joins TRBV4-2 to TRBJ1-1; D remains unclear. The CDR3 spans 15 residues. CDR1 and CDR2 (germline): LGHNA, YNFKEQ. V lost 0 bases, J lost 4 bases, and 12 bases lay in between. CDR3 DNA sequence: TGTGCCAGCAGCCAAGATTCAACCCAACGCACTGAAGCTTTCTTT. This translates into CASSQDSTQRTEAFF.

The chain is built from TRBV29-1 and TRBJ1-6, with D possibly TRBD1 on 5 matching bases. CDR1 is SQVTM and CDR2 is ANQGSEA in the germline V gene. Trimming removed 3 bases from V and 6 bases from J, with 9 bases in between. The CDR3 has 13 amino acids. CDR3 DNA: TGCAGCGTTGAGGAGGGGCCTAATTCACCCCTCCACTTT. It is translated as CSVEEGPNSPLHF.

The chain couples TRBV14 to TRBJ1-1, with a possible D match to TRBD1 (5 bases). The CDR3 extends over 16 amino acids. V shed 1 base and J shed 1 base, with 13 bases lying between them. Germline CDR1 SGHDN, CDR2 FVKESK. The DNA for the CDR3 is TGTGCCAGCAGCCAAGGAATGAACAGGCCGAACACTGAAGCTTTCTTT. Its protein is CASSQGMNRPNTEAFF.

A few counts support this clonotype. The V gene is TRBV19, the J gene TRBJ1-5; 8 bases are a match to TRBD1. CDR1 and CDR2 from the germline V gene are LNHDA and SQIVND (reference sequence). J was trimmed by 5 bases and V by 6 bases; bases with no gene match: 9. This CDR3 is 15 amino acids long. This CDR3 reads CASSTQQGVYQPQHF. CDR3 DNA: TGTGCCAGTAGCACACAACAGGGGGTCTATCAGCCCCAGCATTTT. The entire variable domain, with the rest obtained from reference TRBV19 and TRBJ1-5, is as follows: DGGITQSPKYLFRKEGQNVTLSCEQNLNHDAMYWYRQDPGQGLRLIYYSQIVNDFQKGDIAEGYSVSREKKESFPLTVTSAQKNPTAFYLCASSTQQGVYQPQHFGDGTRLSIL.

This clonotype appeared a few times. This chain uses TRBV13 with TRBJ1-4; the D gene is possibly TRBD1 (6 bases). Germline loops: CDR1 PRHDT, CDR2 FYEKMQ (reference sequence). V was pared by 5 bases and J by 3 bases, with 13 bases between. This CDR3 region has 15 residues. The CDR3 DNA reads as TGTGCCAGCAGCCCCCGGACAGCTTCTAATGAAAAACTGTTTTTT. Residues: CASSPRTASNEKLFF.

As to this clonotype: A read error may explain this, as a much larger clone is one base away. As DNA, the CDR3 is TGTGCCATCAGTGGGGGTGGTGAAAAACTGTTTTTT. Protein: CAISGGGEKLFF. The chain combines TRBV10-3 with TRBJ1-4; D gene unclear. V lost 4 bases and J 7 bases, leaving 7 bases between the germline ends. The CDR3 covers 12 residues. Germline V lookup: CDR1 ENHRY, CDR2 SYGVKD.

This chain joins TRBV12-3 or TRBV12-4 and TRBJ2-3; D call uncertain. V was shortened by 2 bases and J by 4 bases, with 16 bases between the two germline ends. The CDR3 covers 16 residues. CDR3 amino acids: CASSLNLLRGADTQYF. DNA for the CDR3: TGTGCCAGCAGTTTAAATCTTCTTCGTGGCGCAGATACGCAGTATTTT.

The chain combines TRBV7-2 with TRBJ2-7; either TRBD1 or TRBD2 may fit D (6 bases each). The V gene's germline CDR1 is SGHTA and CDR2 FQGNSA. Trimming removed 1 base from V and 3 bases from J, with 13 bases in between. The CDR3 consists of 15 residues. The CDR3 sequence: CASSLEGGRYYEQYF. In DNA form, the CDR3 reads TGTGCCAGCAGCTTAGAGGGGGGACGGTACTACGAGCAGTACTTC.

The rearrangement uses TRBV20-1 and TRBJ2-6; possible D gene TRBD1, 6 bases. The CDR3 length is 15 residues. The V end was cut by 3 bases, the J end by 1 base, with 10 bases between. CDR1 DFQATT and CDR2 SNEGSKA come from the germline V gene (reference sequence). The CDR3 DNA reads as TGCAGTGCTAGTCAACAGGGTTCTGGGGCCAACGTCCTGACTTTC. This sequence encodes CSASQQGSGANVLTF.

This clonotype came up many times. As DNA, the CDR3 is TGTGCCAGCAGTTTAACGTCGGACCAAGAGACCCAGTACTTC. It encodes CASSLTSDQETQYF. The rearrangement joins TRBV28 to TRBJ2-5; D unclear. CDR1 and CDR2 (germline): MDHEN, SYDVKM. V gave up 2 bases and J gave up 0 bases, with 7 bases separating them. This CDR3 comprises 14 residues.

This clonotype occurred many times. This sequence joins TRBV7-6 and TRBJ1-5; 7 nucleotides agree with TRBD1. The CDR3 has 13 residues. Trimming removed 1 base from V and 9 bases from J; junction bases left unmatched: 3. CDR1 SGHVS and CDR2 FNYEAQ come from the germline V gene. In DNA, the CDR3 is TGTGCCAGCAGCTTAGGACAGGGAAGGCCCCAGCATTTT. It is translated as CASSLGQGRPQHF.

The CDR3 DNA reads TGTGCCAGCAGCTTATGGGACAGACCCTACAATGAGCAGTTCTTC. Encoded protein: CASSLWDRPYNEQFF. The chain combines TRBV11-1 with TRBJ2-1, with TRBD1 identical over 7 bases. Germline V lookup: CDR1 SGHAT, CDR2 FQDESV (reference sequence). V dropped 2 bases and J dropped 2; count of bases not matched to a gene: 3. This CDR3 is 15 amino acids long.

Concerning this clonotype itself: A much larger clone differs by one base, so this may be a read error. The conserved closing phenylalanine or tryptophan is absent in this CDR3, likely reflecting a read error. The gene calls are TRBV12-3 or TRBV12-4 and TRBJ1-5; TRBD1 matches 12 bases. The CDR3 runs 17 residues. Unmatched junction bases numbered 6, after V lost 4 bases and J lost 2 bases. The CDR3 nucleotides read TGTGCCAGCAGTTCGTCGGGACAGGGGGCGGGCAATCAGCCCCAGCATATT. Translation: CASSSSGQGAGNQPQHI.

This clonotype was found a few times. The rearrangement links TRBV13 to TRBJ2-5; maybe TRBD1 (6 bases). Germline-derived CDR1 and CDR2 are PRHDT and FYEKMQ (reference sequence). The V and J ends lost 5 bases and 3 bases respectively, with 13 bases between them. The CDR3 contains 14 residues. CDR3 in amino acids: CASSPRDKEETQYF. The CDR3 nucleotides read TGTGCCAGCAGCCCCCGGGACAAAGAAGAGACCCAGTACTTC.